The 17 T cell receptor beta chains listed next were all sequenced from one sample in a study of human T cells and chemical hapten exposure. TCRdb passed the RACE reads through MiXCR, listing each CDR3 protein once. This table holds more than 85,000 distinct CDR3 sequences, 7.5% to 9.5% found once. Regarding time point: pre-sensitization, week 0. Described treatment: therapeutic diphenylcyclopropenone sensitization with weekly scalp DPC. The material sequenced was whole blood, taken in connection with sensitization to the hapten diphenylcyclopropenone (DPC). The receptor source for this set is a man aged 35 to 55 with alopecia areata. Some clones in this sample may be carry-over from other donors' samples.

This clonotype was picked up many times. J is TRBJ1-3 and V is TRBV29-1; D might be TRBD1 (5 bases). Trimming removed 3 bases at V and 4 bases at J, with 13 bases between. Germline V gene data show CDR1 as SQVTM and CDR2 as ANQGSEA. The CDR3 covers 14 residues. The CDR3 DNA follows: TGCAGCGTTGATATGGGGGAACAGGGAAACACCATATATTTT. Amino acids: CSVDMGEQGNTIYF.

The chain carries TRBV6-1 and TRBJ2-5; tentatively, D is TRBD1 (5 bases). The CDR3 extends over 15 amino acids. Germline values: CDR1 MNHNS, CDR2 SASEGT. V was shortened by 2 bases and J by 2 bases, with 12 bases between the two germline ends. CDR3 region: CASSENPGPQETQYF. The CDR3 nucleotides read TGTGCCAGCAGTGAAAACCCAGGGCCTCAAGAGACCCAGTACTTC.

Only a few counts were recorded for this clonotype. This chain uses TRBV7-2 with TRBJ2-4, with no clear D. CDR1 SGHTA and CDR2 FQGNSA come from the germline V gene. V was cut by 5 bases and J by 0 bases, with 14 bases left in between. The CDR3 runs 16 residues. CDR3 region: CASSPGPDRAKNIQYF. CDR3 sequence (DNA): TGTGCCAGCAGCCCTGGGCCGGACCGAGCCAAAAACATTCAGTACTTC.

This clonotype was recorded many times. The chain recombines TRBV28 with TRBJ2-5; 8 bases are a match to TRBD2. The trim removed 6 bases at V and 2 bases at J, leaving 8 bases unmatched. The CDR3 length is 15 residues. Germline CDR1 reads MDHEN; CDR2 reads SYDVKM. The CDR3 is CASSVSTSGQETQYF. DNA of the CDR3: TGTGCCAGCAGCGTCTCTACTAGCGGACAAGAGACCCAGTACTTC.

This clonotype appeared a few times. CDR3: CASRTIKTSIPRQETQYF. The CDR3 DNA reads as TGTGCCAGCAGGACCATAAAGACTAGTATTCCCCGCCAAGAGACCCAGTACTTC. The chain has TRBV28 and TRBJ2-5; tentative D call: TRBD2 (6 bases). Between the trimmed V and J ends, which lost 6 bases and 1 base, there was a span of 24 bases. The CDR3 spans 18 residues. Germline V CDR1 and CDR2: MDHEN, SYDVKM.

The sample holds many counts of this clonotype. The J gene is TRBJ2-5, the V gene TRBV12-3 or TRBV12-4; unclear D gene. Trimming pared 3 bases from V and 4 bases from J, leaving 12 bases between. The CDR3 length is 14 residues. The CDR3 nucleotides are TGTGCCAGCAGTTTTAACCTAGGCGGAGAGACCCAGTACTTC. Its translation: CASSFNLGGETQYF.

J is TRBJ2-3 and V is TRBV18; maybe TRBD1 (7 bases). CDR3 size: 15 residues. CDR1 is KGHSH, CDR2 LQKENI, per germline. Trimming stripped 6 bases from V and 5 bases from J, with 18 bases between. CDR3 DNA sequence: TGTGCCAGCTCCCCCACGCGACAGGGAGGAGATACGCAGTATTTT. Residues: CASSPTRQGGDTQYF.

This clonotype was counted many times. The chain couples TRBV21-1 to TRBJ2-7; TRBD1, the table's D call, lacks a check against the DNA. TRBV21-1 is a recognized pseudogene. CDR3 length: 16 residues. CDR3 sequence (DNA): TGTGCCAGCAGGCCCGTCCCCTACGGGAGCTCCTACGAGCAGTACGTC. It translates to CASRPVPYGSSYEQYV.

The rearrangement links TRBV10-3 to TRBJ2-7; D possibly corresponds to TRBD2 (5 bases). The CDR3 extends over 13 amino acids. Germline V CDR1 and CDR2: ENHRY, SYGVKD. With 11 bases removed from V and 2 bases from J, the gap between germline ends came to 16 bases. The CDR3 loop reads CAAGSSLTYEQYF. Here the CDR3 DNA reads TGTGCCGCGGGTTCAAGCCTCACCTACGAGCAGTACTTC.

The sample holds many counts of this clonotype. This chain joins TRBV7-2 and TRBJ2-2, with TRBD1 matching over 7 bases. Unmatched junction bases numbered 5, after V lost 1 base and J lost 3 bases. CDR3 size: 16 residues. Looked up from germline, CDR1 is SGHTA and CDR2 is FQGNSA. In DNA, the CDR3 is TGTGCCAGCAGCTTAGTTGGGACAGATTACACCGGGGAGCTGTTTTTT. This codes for CASSLVGTDYTGELFF.

This clonotype was observed a handful of times. The rearrangement links TRBV7-9 to TRBJ2-1, with D hard to call. V lost 0 bases and J 7 bases, leaving 7 bases between the germline ends. Germline V lookup: CDR1 SEHNR, CDR2 FQNEAQ (reference sequence). This CDR3 region has 13 residues. CDR3 sequence: CASSLAQSNEQFF. The CDR3 nucleotides are TGTGCCAGCAGCTTAGCGCAGTCAAATGAGCAGTTCTTC. The variable domain in full, completed from reference TRBV7-9 and TRBJ2-1, reads DTGVSQNPRHKITKRGQNVTFRCDPISEHNRLYWYRQTLGQGPEFLTYFQNEAQLEKSRLLSDRFSAERPKGSFSTLEIQRTEQGDSAMYLCASSLAQSNEQFFGPGTRLTVL.

The V and J genes are TRBV24-1 and TRBJ2-3; TRBD1 matches at 9 bases. Germline V gene data show CDR1 as KGHDR and CDR2 as SFDVKD. V was pared by 6 bases and J by 5 bases, with 2 bases of the junction left unmatched. The CDR3 runs 13 residues. CDR3 loop: CATSLDRGDTQYF. The DNA for the CDR3 is TGTGCCACCAGTCTGGACAGGGGAGATACGCAGTATTTT.

This rearrangement joins TRBV27 to TRBJ2-1; TRBD2 might be the D (5 bases). The ends were cut back, 5 bases at V and 14 bases at J, with 25 bases in the middle. CDR1 and CDR2 from the germline V gene are MNHEY and SMNVEV (reference sequence). This CDR3 has 15 amino acids. CDR3 in amino acids: CASSHRWGGQAGEFF. The CDR3 region has the DNA TGTGCCAGCAGTCACCGGTGGGGTGGTCAGGCGGGCGAGTTCTTC.

This clonotype was seen only a few times. V and J are TRBV6-2 or TRBV6-3 and TRBJ2-1, with 8 bases matching TRBD1. This CDR3 is built from 14 residues. The junction had 7 bases not matched to a gene; V was cut back by 2 bases and J by 10 bases. Germline V gene data show CDR1 as MNHEY and CDR2 as SVGEGT. Here the CDR3 reads CASSYQGQALEQFF. In DNA, the CDR3 is TGTGCCAGCAGTTACCAGGGACAGGCGCTCGAGCAGTTCTTC.

This clonotype was recorded a few times. The V and J genes are TRBV6-6 and TRBJ1-5; the D gene is possibly TRBD1 (5 bases). The ends were cut back, 2 bases at V and 11 bases at J, with 19 bases in the middle. Germline assignment: CDR1 MNHNY and CDR2 SVGAGI (reference sequence). CDR3 size: 15 residues. CDR3: CASSYARQFVGAQHF. The DNA of the CDR3 is TGTGCCAGCAGTTACGCCCGACAGTTTGTAGGGGCCCAGCATTTT.

The J gene is TRBJ2-1, the V gene TRBV6-5; TRBD2 matches at 13 bases. CDR1 and CDR2 (germline): MNHEY, SVGAGI. The CDR3 covers 16 residues. The V segment lost 0 bases and the J segment 10 bases; nucleotides outside the gene matches: 6. CDR3 in amino acids: CASSYSNGLAGVEQFF. The CDR3 bases are TGTGCCAGCAGTTACTCAAACGGACTAGCGGGAGTCGAGCAGTTCTTC.

V and J are TRBV28 and TRBJ2-3, with TRBD2 matching over 8 bases. Trimming cost V 4 bases and J 5 bases; bases outside gene matches: 5. This CDR3 spans 14 amino acids. Germline-derived CDR1 and CDR2 are MDHEN and SYDVKM. The CDR3 DNA is TGTGCCAGCAGTTCCCAGCGGGAGCTAGATACGCAGTATTTT. This translates into CASSSQRELDTQYF.